This TCR beta chain came from a study of blood T cell repertoires in COVID-19. Across the study: Specimens from acute and convalescent COVID-19 originated in the United States, Italy and Spain. Nucleic acid was either cDNA or gDNA, and it came from T cells, B-cell-depleted T cells, or PBMCs.

V lost 6 bases and J lost 1; bases outside the gene matches: 5. The CDR3 extends over 15 amino acids. CDR1 and CDR2 (germline): MGHDK, SYGVNS. Method: immunoSEQ multiplex PCR; TCRdb's copy keeps in-frame clones and lacks some. The table has roughly 120,000 clones, roughly 90% seen once. Patients of the Seattle cohort, enrolled during active infection, were followed longitudinally. V is TRBV25-1 and J is TRBJ1-1; 10 positions match TRBD1. Specimen: peripheral blood. The receptor's source is a man aged 55 to 70 with COVID-19, enrolled during active disease. In DNA form, the CDR3 reads TGTGCCAGCAGACCGGGACAGGGGCGGAACACTGAAGCTTTCTTT. Translation gives CASRPGQGRNTEAFF.